A selection of T cell receptor beta chains follows, all from one sample in a study of T cells after yellow fever vaccination. TCRdb re-derived calls from the 5' RACE reads in MiXCR, one entry per CDR3 protein. The table shows under 550,000 distinct CDR3 sequences, with 21% occurring only once. The specimen comprised PBMCs, sampled approximately 22 days after the first yellow fever vaccination. All receptors come from a man younger than 30 who received the YFV17D yellow fever vaccine. Both conserved end residues are trimmed from each CDR3. The D gene is left open where the match is weak.

v_call: TRBV28
j_call: TRBJ2-7
d_call: TRBD1
cdr3_aa: ASSFSDRGSYEQY

v_call: TRBV20-1
j_call: TRBJ2-1
d_call: TRBD2
cdr3_aa: SASQLAGGGNEQF

v_call: TRBV7-2
j_call: TRBJ2-1
d_call: NA
cdr3_aa: ASSIGQIQF

v_call: TRBV6-1
j_call: TRBJ1-4
d_call: TRBD1
cdr3_aa: ASRPTGSNEKLF

v_call: TRBV6-5
j_call: TRBJ1-6
d_call: NA
cdr3_aa: ASKAESRPLE

v_call: TRBV20-1
j_call: TRBJ2-7
d_call: NA
cdr3_aa: SARGGASDPYEQY

v_call: TRBV7-8
j_call: TRBJ2-5
d_call: NA
cdr3_aa: ASSIGTVQETQY

v_call: TRBV12-3/TRBV12-4
j_call: TRBJ2-1
d_call: NA
cdr3_aa: ASKTYFPDEQF

v_call: TRBV7-2
j_call: TRBJ2-6
d_call: NA
cdr3_aa: ASSADRFRPGANVLT

v_call: TRBV7-2
j_call: TRBJ2-5
d_call: TRBD1
cdr3_aa: ASSNTGTGKETQY

v_call: TRBV6-5
j_call: TRBJ1-5
d_call: TRBD1
cdr3_aa: ASSYTGTGYQPQH

v_call: TRBV7-9
j_call: TRBJ1-4
d_call: TRBD1
cdr3_aa: ASSPQGADEKLF

v_call: TRBV30
j_call: TRBJ1-1
d_call: NA
cdr3_aa: AWSVKGAEPRNTEAF

v_call: TRBV6-2/TRBV6-3
j_call: TRBJ2-7
d_call: TRBD1
cdr3_aa: ASSLAGGYYEQY

v_call: TRBV20-1
j_call: TRBJ2-7
d_call: TRBD1
cdr3_aa: SAGTASYEQY

v_call: TRBV7-9
j_call: TRBJ2-5
d_call: NA
cdr3_aa: ASSFRTGSVETQY

v_call: TRBV7-3
j_call: TRBJ2-3
d_call: TRBD2
cdr3_aa: ASSWGLAGAAQY

v_call: TRBV5-6
j_call: TRBJ2-7
d_call: NA
cdr3_aa: ASSPVWSSSYEQY

v_call: TRBV4-2
j_call: TRBJ2-3
d_call: NA
cdr3_aa: ASSQAGRHTDTQY

v_call: TRBV11-2
j_call: TRBJ1-1
d_call: TRBD1
cdr3_aa: ASSTRGGGAGSLLNTEAF

v_call: TRBV7-8
j_call: TRBJ1-4
d_call: NA
cdr3_aa: ASSLVGGGKLF

v_call: TRBV6-1
j_call: TRBJ2-5
d_call: TRBD2
cdr3_aa: ASTDSAAGVSETQY

v_call: TRBV12-3/TRBV12-4
j_call: TRBJ2-1
d_call: TRBD2
cdr3_aa: ASRRGLEYYNEQF

v_call: TRBV7-2
j_call: TRBJ1-6
d_call: NA
cdr3_aa: ASSLGLYNSPLH

v_call: TRBV7-9
j_call: TRBJ2-7
d_call: NA
cdr3_aa: ASSLETARYEQY

v_call: TRBV30
j_call: TRBJ1-1
d_call: NA
cdr3_aa: AWSRQTNTEAF

v_call: TRBV29-1
j_call: TRBJ1-1
d_call: TRBD1
cdr3_aa: SGVQGGTF

v_call: TRBV18
j_call: TRBJ2-5
d_call: NA
cdr3_aa: ASSPRSGGAQETQY

v_call: TRBV7-9
j_call: TRBJ1-2
d_call: TRBD1
cdr3_aa: ASSEQGLGYGYT

v_call: TRBV7-7
j_call: TRBJ2-2
d_call: TRBD1
cdr3_aa: ASSFGQGLSGELF

v_call: TRBV18
j_call: TRBJ1-1
d_call: NA
cdr3_aa: ASSFWTQEAF

v_call: TRBV12-5
j_call: TRBJ2-7
d_call: TRBD1
cdr3_aa: ASGDRAGNEQY

v_call: TRBV18
j_call: TRBJ2-5
d_call: TRBD2
cdr3_aa: ASSPPGLAGGETQY

v_call: TRBV12-3/TRBV12-4
j_call: TRBJ2-7
d_call: NA
cdr3_aa: ASSEGTRGIEQY

v_call: TRBV7-2
j_call: TRBJ2-5
d_call: TRBD2
cdr3_aa: ASSLSGGIRETQY

v_call: TRBV6-1
j_call: TRBJ1-6
d_call: NA
cdr3_aa: ASSEVRYLVDSPLH

v_call: TRBV5-1
j_call: TRBJ2-3
d_call: TRBD1
cdr3_aa: ASSSIGQGTDTQY

v_call: TRBV12-3/TRBV12-4
j_call: TRBJ2-5
d_call: NA
cdr3_aa: ASSYISETQY

v_call: TRBV6-1
j_call: TRBJ2-7
d_call: NA
cdr3_aa: ASTLMGYTYEQY

v_call: TRBV20-1
j_call: TRBJ2-1
d_call: TRBD1
cdr3_aa: SASPGQGANEQF

v_call: TRBV25-1
j_call: TRBJ2-3
d_call: NA
cdr3_aa: ASSDLRGTADTQY

v_call: TRBV4-3
j_call: TRBJ2-5
d_call: TRBD1
cdr3_aa: ASSQALGQGGQETQY

v_call: TRBV5-1
j_call: TRBJ2-3
d_call: TRBD2
cdr3_aa: ASSLELAGGPGRTDTQY

v_call: TRBV6-2/TRBV6-3
j_call: TRBJ2-5
d_call: NA
cdr3_aa: ASSGTEETQY

v_call: TRBV5-5
j_call: TRBJ2-3
d_call: TRBD1
cdr3_aa: ASSLETGPDTQY